Presented here are 21 T cell receptor beta chains from one specimen sequenced in a study of a mutant IDH1 vaccine in newly diagnosed glioma. Antigens of these TCRs are unknown. Profiling relied on immunoSEQ multiplex PCR, and the TCRdb table lists in-frame clones only, not all of them. This table holds about 56,000 clones, roughly 80% found once. Time point indicated: week 47, end of study. Vaccine doses each comprised 300 ug of mutant IDH1 20-mer peptide, with topical imiquimod. The sequencing used PBMCs, collected from a glioma patient whose treatment included an IDH1 peptide vaccine. All receptors come from a man aged 50 to 59 with glioma.

This chain links TRBV29-1 with TRBJ2-1; D possibly matches TRBD1 or TRBD2 (6 bases each). Trimming left V 2 bases short and J 6 bases short, with 8 bases between. Germline loops: CDR1 SQVTM, CDR2 ANQGSEA. This CDR3 contains 12 residues. CDR3 DNA: TGCAGCGTTGAATGGGGGGCCAATGAGCAGTTCTTC. Translated: CSVEWGANEQFF.

J is TRBJ2-5 and V is TRBV2; 10 nucleotides align to TRBD2. This CDR3 is 15 amino acids long. Trimming at V came to 8 bases and at J to 7 bases, leaving 13 bases not matched to a gene. The germline V gene encodes CDR1 SNHLY and CDR2 FYNNEI. The CDR3 DNA is TGTGCCAGCGGGAGGAGCGGGGGGGCCAGTGGGACCCAGTACTTC. Translation gives CASGRSGGASGTQYF. Complete variable domain (other parts from reference TRBV2 and TRBJ2-5): EPEVTQTPSHQVTQMGQEVILRCVPISNHLYFYWYRQILGQKVEFLVSFYNNEISEKSEIFDDQFSVERPDGSNFTLKIRSTKLEDSAMYFCASGRSGGASGTQYFGPGTRLLVL.

The rearrangement links TRBV6-1 to TRBJ1-1; D gene unclear. Germline lookup yields CDR1 MNHNS and CDR2 SASEGT. V shed 4 bases and J shed 1 base, with 13 bases lying between them. The CDR3 covers 15 residues. The CDR3 DNA reads TGTGCCAGCAGTGGAGGAAGTACCGCGAACACTGAAGCTTTCTTT. Protein: CASSGGSTANTEAFF.

The J gene is TRBJ2-2, the V gene TRBV7-9; 8 bases match TRBD1. The trim removed 5 bases at V and 5 bases at J, leaving 7 bases unmatched. The CDR3 sequence is 15 residues long. Per the germline V gene, CDR1 is SEHNR and CDR2 is FQNEAQ (reference sequence). CDR3: CASSPRTGWTGELFF. The CDR3 nucleotides read TGTGCCAGCAGCCCCCGGACAGGGTGGACCGGGGAGCTGTTTTTT.

V gene TRBV19 combines with J gene TRBJ1-5; a possible D gene is TRBD1 (6 bases). The germline V gene has CDR1 LNHDA and CDR2 SQIVND (reference sequence). V was cut by 7 bases and J by 4 bases, with 17 bases left in between. This CDR3 is 15 amino acids long. CDR3: CASISLRTANQPQHF. The CDR3 DNA is TGTGCCAGTATCTCTCTTCGGACAGCTAATCAGCCCCAGCATTTT.

This clone was seen more than once but under ten times. The chain has TRBV5-1 and TRBJ1-1; D unclear. Germline loops: CDR1 SGHRS, CDR2 YFSETQ. V was cut by 0 bases and J by 4 bases, with 13 bases left in between. The CDR3 has 15 amino acids. The DNA for the CDR3 is TGCGCCAGCAGCTTGGAAGGCATAGAGGGCACTGAAGCTTTCTTT. The encoded protein is CASSLEGIEGTEAFF.

This clone was counted only a few times. Being one base from a much bigger clone, this may be a read error. Other DNA sequences in this sample translate to the same CDR3. The gene calls are TRBV18 and TRBJ2-5; D is ambiguous. Per the germline V gene, CDR1 is KGHSH and CDR2 is LQKENI. V lost 3 bases and J 2 bases, leaving 1 base between the germline ends. The CDR3 has 11 amino acids. The CDR3 protein is CASSPQETQYF. In DNA, the CDR3 is TGTGCCAGCTCACCTCAAGAGACCCAGTACTTC.

The chain couples TRBV28 to TRBJ1-2; D ambiguous. There are 17 residues in the CDR3. Germline V gene data show CDR1 as MDHEN and CDR2 as SYDVKM. V lost 3 bases and J lost 0, with 17 bases in between. This CDR3 is CASSLLIRSDSNYGYTF. In DNA form, the CDR3 reads TGTGCCAGCAGTTTGTTAATCAGGTCGGATTCTAACTATGGCTACACCTTC.

This chain joins TRBV30 and TRBJ1-4; 7 nucleotides agree with TRBD1. Germline CDR1 and CDR2: GTSNPN and SVGIG (reference sequence). The CDR3 is 13 residues long. Germline trimming cut 5 bases from V and 5 bases from J; bases unmatched to any gene: 5. The CDR3 DNA sequence: TGTGCCTGGGGGACAGCAAGGAATGAAAAACTGTTTTTT. Translating gives CAWGTARNEKLFF.

The V and J genes are TRBV29-1 and TRBJ1-4; a weak D match, TRBD1 (6 bases). The CDR3 contains 13 residues. V shed 4 bases and J shed 6 bases, with 12 bases lying between them. From germline, CDR1 is SQVTM and CDR2 ANQGSEA. This chain's CDR3 is CSVGDTAYEKLFF. The CDR3 region has the DNA TGCAGCGTTGGGGACACGGCCTATGAAAAACTGTTTTTT.

The CDR3 loop reads CASSLDKPYEQYF. CDR3 nucleotides: TGTGCCAGCAGCTTGGACAAGCCCTACGAGCAGTACTTC. The chain employs TRBV7-9 and TRBJ2-7; D might be TRBD1 (5 bases). This CDR3 comprises 13 residues. The V end lost 3 bases, the J end lost 2 bases, and 8 bases lay between the germline ends. CDR1 SEHNR and CDR2 FQNEAQ come from the germline V gene (reference sequence).

The rearrangement joins TRBV5-4 to TRBJ2-7; 10 bases are a match to TRBD1. The germline V gene has CDR1 SGHNT and CDR2 YYREEE (reference sequence). This CDR3 comprises 14 residues. V trimming: 4 bases; J trimming: 3 bases; junction bases outside the gene matches: 4. The CDR3 region is CASSPGQGVYEQYF. DNA for the CDR3: TGTGCCAGCAGCCCCGGACAGGGGGTCTACGAGCAGTACTTC. The full variable domain, in which reference TRBV5-4 and TRBJ2-7 provide the parts outside the CDR3, is ETGVTQSPTHLIKTRGQQVTLRCSSQSGHNTVSWYQQALGQGPQFIFQYYREEENGRGNFPPRFSGLQFPNYSSELNVNALELDDSALYLCASSPGQGVYEQYFGPGTRLTVT.

The chain joins TRBV5-4 to TRBJ1-3; 8 bases map to TRBD1. CDR1 is SGHNT and CDR2 is YYREEE in the germline V gene (reference sequence). This CDR3 has 19 residues. V gave up 2 bases and J gave up 0 bases; unmatched junction bases: 13. The CDR3 coding sequence is TGTGCCAGCAGCTTTGTGGGGTTTGGACAGGGCCCCTCTGGAAACACCATATATTTT. Amino acid sequence: CASSFVGFGQGPSGNTIYF.

CDR3 amino acids: CASSISGVVNTEAFF. CDR3 in DNA: TGTGCCAGTAGTATCTCTGGGGTCGTAAACACTGAAGCTTTCTTT. The rearrangement links TRBV19 to TRBJ1-1; D call uncertain. The CDR3 is 15 amino acids. Deletions cut 3 bases from V and 2 bases from J, with 13 bases between. The germline V gene has CDR1 LNHDA and CDR2 SQIVND (reference sequence).

The genes are TRBV13 and TRBJ2-7; tentative D call: TRBD2 (7 bases). This CDR3 contains 13 residues. Per germline, CDR1 PRHDT and CDR2 FYEKMQ (reference sequence). Trimming removed 5 bases from V and 7 bases from J, with 15 bases in between. CDR3 sequence reads: CASSGGGLGEQYF. The DNA for the CDR3 is TGTGCCAGCAGCGGCGGGGGCCTGGGGGAGCAGTACTTC.

The rearrangement joins TRBV30 to TRBJ1-2, with 9 positions matching TRBD1. The V gene end was trimmed by 6 bases and the J gene end by 2 bases; junction bases not matched to a gene: 19. The CDR3 covers 18 residues. Germline CDR1 reads GTSNPN; CDR2 reads SVGIG (reference sequence). Here the CDR3 DNA reads TGTGCCTGTGTTACACAGGGGGCGAGGTTATTGGGAAACTATGGCTACACCTTC. Protein product: CACVTQGARLLGNYGYTF. The full variable domain, completed using reference TRBV30 and TRBJ1-2, is SQTIHQWPATLVQPVGSPLSLECTVEGTSNPNLYWYRQAAGRGLQLLFYSVGIGQISSEVPQNLSASRPQDRQFILSSKKLLLSDSGFYLCACVTQGARLLGNYGYTFGSGTRLTVV.

Note on this clone: Distinct nucleotide sequences in the sample also encode this CDR3. CDR3 nucleotides: TGTGCCAGCAGTTTAAAGACAGCGAACACTGAAGCTTTCTTT. This translates into CASSLKTANTEAFF. The rearrangement joins TRBV27 to TRBJ1-1; a possible D gene is TRBD1 (5 bases). Per the germline V gene, CDR1 is MNHEY and CDR2 is SMNVEV (reference sequence). V dropped 2 bases and J dropped 1 base, with 8 bases sitting between them. The CDR3 loop spans 14 amino acids.

This clone was observed at least ten times. The CDR3 region is CASSLPGQGDRDGYTF. Written as DNA, the CDR3 is TGTGCCAGCAGCTTGCCGGGACAGGGGGATAGGGATGGCTACACCTTC. The chain has TRBV5-4 and TRBJ1-2; 11 nucleotides match TRBD1. This CDR3 has 16 amino acids. With V trimmed by 1 base and J by 6 bases, 8 bases remained unmatched. In germline, CDR1 is SGHNT, CDR2 YYREEE (reference sequence).

The chain is built from TRBV5-1 and TRBJ2-7; the match to TRBD1 covers 9 bases. V was clipped by 4 bases and J by 2 bases; unmatched bases: 7. This CDR3 has 15 amino acids. Germline CDR1 and CDR2: SGHRS and YFSETQ. CDR3 nucleotide sequence: TGCGCCAGCAGCAAACAGGGGGCAAGGCCCTACGAGCAGTACTTC. Translation gives CASSKQGARPYEQYF.

The chain employs TRBV5-5 and TRBJ2-5; unclear D gene. The CDR3 has 13 residues. The germline V and J ends were trimmed by 2 bases and 2 bases, with 7 bases remaining between them. In germline, CDR1 is SGHKS, CDR2 YYEKEE (reference sequence). The CDR3 sequence is CASSFGPQETQYF. CDR3 in DNA: TGTGCCAGCAGCTTTGGACCTCAAGAGACCCAGTACTTC.

The rearrangement uses TRBV19 and TRBJ1-5; D perhaps matches TRBD1 (5 bases). The CDR3 is 12 amino acids. V lost 6 bases, J lost 7 bases, and 10 bases lay in between. The germline gives CDR1 LNHDA, CDR2 SQIVND (reference sequence). The CDR3 nucleotides read TGTGCCAGTAGCCTGCGGGGCCAGCCCCAGCATTTT. Protein sequence: CASSLRGQPQHF.